A single sample is the source of the 21 T cell receptor beta chains below, sequenced in a study of blood T cell repertoires in COVID-19. The data were produced by immunoSEQ multiplex PCR, yet TCRdb's version contains in-frame clones alone and is incomplete. Seen here are about 69,000 clones, approximately 80% observed once, and the top ten hold more than 10%. The material sequenced was peripheral blood. The receptors originated from a man aged 50-59 years with COVID-19, enrolled during active disease.

The chain couples TRBV19 to TRBJ1-2; TRBD1 aligns across 9 bases. With 5 bases clipped from V and 3 bases from J, the junction kept 7 bases outside the gene matches. CDR1 and CDR2 (germline): LNHDA, SQIVND (reference sequence). The length of the CDR3 is 15 residues. The CDR3 loop is CASSSRTGADYGYTF. The CDR3 region has the DNA TGTGCCAGTAGTTCGCGGACAGGGGCTGACTATGGCTACACCTTC. Full variable domain (outside the CDR3, taken from reference TRBV19 and TRBJ1-2): DGGITQSPKYLFRKEGQNVTLSCEQNLNHDAMYWYRQDPGQGLRLIYYSQIVNDFQKGDIAEGYSVSREKKESFPLTVTSAQKNPTAFYLCASSSRTGADYGYTFGSGTRLTVV.

This chain connects TRBV19 to TRBJ1-6; the D is unclear. The germline V gene encodes CDR1 LNHDA and CDR2 SQIVND (reference sequence). This CDR3 spans 16 amino acids. The V end was cut by 8 bases, the J end by 6 bases, with 20 bases between. The DNA for the CDR3 is TGTGCCAGTGGTACTAGCCGAGGACTGAGTAATTCACCCCTCCACTTT. Translated: CASGTSRGLSNSPLHF.

The rearrangement uses TRBV5-1 and TRBJ1-5, with 9 bases aligning to TRBD1. The germline V gene encodes CDR1 SGHRS and CDR2 YFSETQ. The junction had 13 bases not matched to a gene; V was cut back by 0 bases and J by 6 bases. The CDR3 runs 18 residues. This chain's CDR3 is CASSLAGLPGQGIQPQHF. CDR3 nucleotides: TGCGCCAGCAGCTTGGCGGGATTACCGGGACAGGGCATTCAGCCCCAGCATTTT.

The chain employs TRBV4-2 and TRBJ2-3; the D is unclear. CDR3 length: 16 amino acids. Germline CDR1 LGHNA, CDR2 YNFKEQ. V was pared by 1 base and J by 6 bases, with 17 bases between. The CDR3 loop is CASSQVLRYSWDTQYF. The CDR3 DNA is TGTGCCAGCAGCCAAGTGCTGCGGTACTCTTGGGATACGCAGTATTTT.

The CDR3 region has the DNA TGCGCCAGCAGCTTGGGATCAGGGGTCGATTCCTACGAGCAGTACTTC. This sequence encodes CASSLGSGVDSYEQYF. The chain uses TRBV5-1 and TRBJ2-7; TRBD1 might be the D (6 bases). The CDR3 extends over 16 amino acids. Trimming left V 0 bases short and J 1 base short, with 14 bases between. Germline CDR1 reads SGHRS; CDR2 reads YFSETQ.

The rearrangement uses TRBV2 and TRBJ1-2; no firm D call. This CDR3 contains 14 residues. The germline gives CDR1 SNHLY, CDR2 FYNNEI. Trimming took off 0 bases at V and 7 bases at J, with 12 bases between the two ends. The CDR3 loop is CASSEALQDLGYTF. CDR3 DNA: TGTGCCAGCAGTGAAGCGCTTCAGGATCTTGGCTACACCTTC.

The rearrangement links TRBV7-8 to TRBJ1-1, with TRBD1 identical over 11 bases. V was pared by 4 bases and J by 1 base, with 8 bases of the junction left unmatched. CDR1 SGHVS and CDR2 FQNEAQ come from the germline V gene. This CDR3 contains 17 residues. CDR3 amino acids: CASSSNRDRGRNTEAFF. The CDR3 region has the DNA TGTGCCAGCAGCTCTAACCGGGACAGGGGGAGGAACACTGAAGCTTTCTTT.

Worth noting for this clone: Compared with germline, one end of the junction differs, possibly owing to a read error. The chain carries TRBV28 and TRBJ2-7; TRBD2 is a possible D gene (5 bases). The CDR3 has 13 amino acids. Germline CDR1 MDHEN, CDR2 SYDVKM. CDR3 nucleotide sequence: TGTGCCAGCAGTTTAGGAGTAAATAGCGTCGGCCACTTC. Its translation: CASSLGVNSVGHF.

The CDR3 DNA sequence: TGTGCCAGCAGTGAACTCGGGAGCAGTTTCTATGGCTACACCTTC. Its protein is CASSELGSSFYGYTF. The chain links TRBV6-1 to TRBJ1-2; no definite D call. Germline CDR1 is MNHNS and CDR2 is SASEGT. Trimming stripped 2 bases from V and 4 bases from J, with 14 bases between. The CDR3 is 15 residues long.

This chain joins TRBV6-5 and TRBJ2-1; 12 bases agree with TRBD2. Germline V gene data show CDR1 as MNHEY and CDR2 as SVGAGI. The CDR3 has 15 amino acids. Trimming at V came to 8 bases and at J to 8 bases, leaving 10 bases not matched to a gene. CDR3 sequence (DNA): TGTGCCAGCGGGGCTGGGCTAGCGGGGGGGCATGAGCAGTTCTTC. Protein product: CASGAGLAGGHEQFF.

V is TRBV27 and J is TRBJ2-7; TRBD2 might be the D (6 bases). CDR1 and CDR2 (germline): MNHEY, SMNVEV (reference sequence). CDR3 length: 15 amino acids. The V gene lost 1 base and the J gene lost 6 bases, with 16 bases spanning the gap. Written as DNA, the CDR3 is TGTGCCAGCAGTTTATACGGCGGGGCTGGCTCCGAGCAGTACTTC. It is translated as CASSLYGGAGSEQYF.

The chain has TRBV4-1 and TRBJ2-7, with 7 positions matching TRBD1. Trimming removed 3 bases from V and 2 bases from J; junction bases left unmatched: 1. This CDR3 is 13 amino acids long. Germline CDR1 reads MGHRA; CDR2 reads YSYEKL. This chain's CDR3 is CASSHGTAYEQYF. The DNA for the CDR3 is TGCGCCAGCAGCCACGGGACAGCCTACGAGCAGTACTTC.

The chain is built from TRBV3-1 (or the pseudogene TRBV3-2) and TRBJ2-5; D ambiguous. Trimming cost V 4 bases and J 5 bases, with 8 bases left between them. Germline loops: CDR1 LGHDT, CDR2 YNNKEL (reference sequence). The CDR3 covers 12 residues. The CDR3 is CASSLSSETQYF. The CDR3 DNA reads TGTGCCAGCAGCCTTTCGTCGGAGACCCAGTACTTC.

This chain links TRBV27 with TRBJ2-1; no firm D call. This CDR3 region has 11 residues. Between the trimmed V and J ends, which lost 6 bases and 8 bases, there was a span of 8 bases. Germline V gene sequence: CDR1 MNHEY, CDR2 SMNVEV (reference sequence). The CDR3 bases are TGTGCCAGCAGCCGGGTGGATGAGCAGTTCTTC. Translated: CASSRVDEQFF.

The chain recombines TRBV7-2 with TRBJ2-5; D perhaps matches TRBD1 (7 bases). CDR1 and CDR2 from the germline V gene are SGHTA and FQGNSA. The CDR3 spans 19 residues. Trimming removed 5 bases at V and 2 bases at J, with 27 bases between. In DNA, the CDR3 is TGTGCCAGCAGCGAGGGGGCGGGGCAGGGGCTTTTTACGCAAGAGACCCAGTACTTC. This sequence encodes CASSEGAGQGLFTQETQYF. Using reference TRBV7-2 and TRBJ2-5 for the parts outside the CDR3, the full variable domain is GAGVSQSPSNKVTEKGKDVELRCDPISGHTALYWYRQSLGQGLEFLIYFQGNSAPDKSGLPSDRFSAERTGGSVSTLTIQRTQQEDSAVYLCASSEGAGQGLFTQETQYFGPGTRLLVL.

V gene TRBV5-6 combines with J gene TRBJ2-2; 9 bases are shared with TRBD1. Per germline, CDR1 SGHDT and CDR2 YYEEEE. CDR3 size: 15 residues. With V trimmed by 6 bases and J by 6 bases, 9 bases remained unmatched. The CDR3 here is CASNRQGVGAGELFF. For the CDR3, the DNA is TGTGCCAGCAACAGACAGGGGGTGGGCGCCGGGGAGCTGTTTTTT. Based on the CDR3 plus reference TRBV5-6 and TRBJ2-2, the full variable domain is DAGVTQSPTHLIKTRGQQVTLRCSPKSGHDTVSWYQQALGQGPQFIFQYYEEEERQRGNFPDRFSGHQFPNYSSELNVNALLLGDSALYLCASNRQGVGAGELFFGEGSRLTVL.

The chain is built from TRBV9 and TRBJ2-1; D is possibly TRBD1 (5 bases). This CDR3 is 14 amino acids long. The germline V gene has CDR1 SGDLS and CDR2 YYNGEE. Trimming removed 4 bases at V and 6 bases at J, with 14 bases between. CDR3 in amino acids: CASSPDGRGNEQFF. CDR3 DNA: TGTGCCAGCAGCCCGGACGGAAGGGGCAATGAGCAGTTCTTC.

CDR3 DNA: TGTGCCCCAACTTGGGGGGGACTAGTCTTTTGCTGGGGCGACAATGAGCAGTTCTTC. Translated, it gives CAPTWGGLVFCWGDNEQFF. The chain employs TRBV9 and TRBJ2-1, with TRBD2 matching 8 bases. The CDR3 consists of 19 residues. With V trimmed by 10 bases and J by 5 bases, 26 bases remained unmatched. Germline values: CDR1 SGDLS, CDR2 YYNGEE.

The chain has TRBV9 and TRBJ2-1, with 9 positions matching TRBD2. The CDR3 is made up of 15 amino acids. V gave up 4 bases and J gave up 3 bases; unmatched junction bases: 5. Germline CDR1 is SGDLS and CDR2 is YYNGEE. CDR3: CASSSRTSDYNEQFF. Written as DNA, the CDR3 is TGTGCCAGCAGCTCTCGGACTAGCGACTACAATGAGCAGTTCTTC.

V and J are TRBV30 and TRBJ1-3; D is possibly TRBD1 (5 bases). Trimming shortened V by 2 bases and J by 6 bases, and 8 bases separated the two germline ends. The CDR3 contains 12 residues. Per the germline V gene, CDR1 is GTSNPN and CDR2 is SVGIG (reference sequence). CDR3 loop: CAWSSGENTIYF. CDR3 DNA sequence: TGTGCCTGGAGTTCGGGGGAAAACACCATATATTTT. The whole variable domain, filled in from reference TRBV30 and TRBJ1-3, reads SQTIHQWPATLVQPVGSPLSLECTVEGTSNPNLYWYRQAAGRGLQLLFYSVGIGQISSEVPQNLSASRPQDRQFILSSKKLLLSDSGFYLCAWSSGENTIYFGEGSWLTVV.

V usage is TRBV7-2 and J usage is TRBJ2-7; D gene uncertain. Germline CDR1 reads SGHTA; CDR2 reads FQGNSA. The length of the CDR3 is 13 residues. With 3 bases removed from V and 3 bases from J, the gap between germline ends came to 9 bases. The CDR3 here is CASSFGSGYEQYF. CDR3 nucleotide sequence: TGTGCCAGCAGCTTTGGCTCGGGCTACGAGCAGTACTTC.